The clone carrying this TCR beta chain was detected only once. The sample is drawn from a study of blood T cell repertoires in COVID-19. Study information: PBMCs, B-cell-depleted T cells, or T cells provided the cDNA or gDNA that made up the material.

The Seattle patients joined while their infection was active and were tracked longitudinally afterward. Repertoires were generated with immunoSEQ multiplex PCR, while TCRdb's copy carries only in-frame clones and drops some. The sample shows around 50,000 clones, around 87% of them seen only once. This sequence originates from an elderly woman with COVID-19, enrolled during active disease. Sequences were obtained from peripheral blood.

Here the CDR3 reads CASSPLGQDGGSEAFF. CDR3 sequence (DNA): TGTGCCAGCTCACCTTTGGGACAGGACGGCGGGAGTGAAGCTTTCTTT. The V gene is TRBV18, the J gene TRBJ1-1; 8 nucleotides agree with TRBD1. The V gene's germline CDR1 is KGHSH and CDR2 LQKENI. Trimming cost V 3 bases and J 7 bases; bases outside gene matches: 13. This CDR3 spans 16 amino acids.